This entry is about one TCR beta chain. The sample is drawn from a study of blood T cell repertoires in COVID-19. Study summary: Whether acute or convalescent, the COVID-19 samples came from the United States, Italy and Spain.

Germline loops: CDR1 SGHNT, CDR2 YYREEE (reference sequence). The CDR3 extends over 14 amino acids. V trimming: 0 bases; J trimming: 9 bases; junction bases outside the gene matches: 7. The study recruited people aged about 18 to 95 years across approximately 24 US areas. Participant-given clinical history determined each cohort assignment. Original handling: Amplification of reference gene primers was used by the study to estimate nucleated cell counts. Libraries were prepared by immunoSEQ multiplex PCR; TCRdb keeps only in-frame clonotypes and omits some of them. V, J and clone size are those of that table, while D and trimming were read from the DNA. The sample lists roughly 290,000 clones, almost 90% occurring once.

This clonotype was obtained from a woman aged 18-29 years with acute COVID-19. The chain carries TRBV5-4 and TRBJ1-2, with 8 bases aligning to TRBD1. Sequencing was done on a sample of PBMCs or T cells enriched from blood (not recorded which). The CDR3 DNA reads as TGTGCCAGCAGCTTGGGAGGACAGGGTCGTCGCTACACCTTC. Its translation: CASSLGGQGRRYTF. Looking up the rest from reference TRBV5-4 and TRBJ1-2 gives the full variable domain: ETGVTQSPTHLIKTRGQQVTLRCSSQSGHNTVSWYQQALGQGPQFIFQYYREEENGRGNFPPRFSGLQFPNYSSELNVNALELDDSALYLCASSLGGQGRRYTFGSGTRLTVV.